This TCR beta chain was found in a study of T cell responses to AZD1222 COVID-19 vaccine. The method was immunoSEQ multiplex PCR; TCRdb's version includes in-frame clones alone and lacks a portion of them. There are 50,000 to 75,000 clones in the sample; 85% to 90% occur only once, and 5% to 6.5% lies in the top ten. From germline, CDR1 is MNHEY and CDR2 SVGAGI. This CDR3 comprises 11 residues. V was trimmed by 5 bases and J by 1 base, leaving 2 bases between them. Of note for this clone: Antigen: not known.

Study-wide findings and caveats: Receipt of two AZD1222 doses was followed by a rise in Spike-specific TCR breadth and depth.

This TCR was recovered from an adult who received the AZD1222 COVID-19 vaccine. The chain is built from TRBV6-5 and TRBJ2-5; unclear D gene. This material consisted of peripheral blood, taken 28 days after the second AZD1222 dose. Written as DNA, the CDR3 is TGTGCCAGCAGTCGCCAAGAGACCCAGTACTTC. It specifies CASSRQETQYF.